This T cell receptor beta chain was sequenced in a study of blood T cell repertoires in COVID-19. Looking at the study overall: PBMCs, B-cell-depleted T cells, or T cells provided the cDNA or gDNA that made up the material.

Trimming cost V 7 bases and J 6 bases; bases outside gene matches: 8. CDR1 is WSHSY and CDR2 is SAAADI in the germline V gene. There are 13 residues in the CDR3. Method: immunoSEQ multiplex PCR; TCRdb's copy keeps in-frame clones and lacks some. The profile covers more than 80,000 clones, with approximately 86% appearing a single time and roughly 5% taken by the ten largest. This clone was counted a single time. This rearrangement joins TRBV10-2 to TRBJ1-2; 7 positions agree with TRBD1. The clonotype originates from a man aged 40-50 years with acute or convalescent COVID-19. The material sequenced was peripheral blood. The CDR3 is CASKGQRNDGYTF. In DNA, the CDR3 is TGCGCCAGCAAGGGACAGAGGAATGATGGCTACACCTTC.